This T cell receptor beta chain was retrieved from a study of cytomegalovirus exposure and HLA in healthy donors. Study-wide results and caveats: According to the study, around 160 TCR beta chains were cytomegalovirus-associated. The tendency of first-cohort TCR clusters to co-occur in the 90 to 150 validation repertoires emerged from a later analysis. Per published reports, the classifier diagnosed cytomegalovirus status with high specificity and sensitivity.

Libraries were prepared by immunoSEQ multiplex PCR; TCRdb keeps only in-frame clonotypes and omits some of them. This sample has about 400,000 clones; 75% to 90% occur once, and the top ten carry approximately 0.86%. This CDR3 has 13 residues. Germline lookup yields CDR1 SNHLY and CDR2 FYNNEI. V lost 10 bases, J lost 1 base, and 5 bases stayed unmatched. Of note for this clone: Its antigen is not known.

The TCR originated in a woman aged 18-29 years in good health and CMV-seronegative. The chain links TRBV2 to TRBJ2-3; TRBD2 agrees at 7 bases. Sample: PBMCs. The CDR3 DNA follows: TGTGCCACCAAGCGGGGAGGCACAGATACGCAGTATTTT. Its translation: CATKRGGTDTQYF.